These T cell receptor beta chains were read from a single sample in a study of T cells in Graves' hyperthyroidism and ophthalmopathy. TCRdb called the multiplex PCR reads again in MiXCR, with one record for every CDR3 protein. The sample contains around 480,000 distinct CDR3 sequences, over 13% of which appear only once. The sample was blood. The receptors originated from a woman between 18 and 30 years old with Graves' hyperthyroidism. CDR3s include the opening cysteine and the closing phenylalanine or tryptophan. A D gene is named only where the DNA matches it firmly. Expanded clones are given a class, and other clones once, few, many or no size at all.

TRBV4-1	-	TRBJ1-5	-	TGCGCCAGCAGCCACCCCCCTCAGGGTAACAATCAGCCCCAGCATTTT	CASSHPPQGNNQPQHF
TRBV11-2	-	TRBJ1-1	many	TGTGCCAGCAGCCGGCCCCGGGCGGCTGAAGCTTTCTTT	CASSRPRAAEAFF
TRBV18	-	TRBJ2-2	few	TGTGCCAGCTCACCACTTTCTCTATCGAACACCGGGGAGCTGTTTTTT	CASSPLSLSNTGELFF
TRBV12-3/TRBV12-4	TRBD1	TRBJ1-3	-	TGTGCCAGCAGCAACCCCCGACAGGGACCTGGAAACACCATATATTTT	CASSNPRQGPGNTIYF
TRBV2	TRBD2	TRBJ2-5	-	TGTGCCAGCAGTTCAACGACTAGCGGGAGGGTGGAGACCCAGTACTTC	CASSSTTSGRVETQYF
TRBV19	-	TRBJ2-3	many	TGTGCCAGTAGTATAGAGGGGCAGGGAGCAGATACGCAGTATTTT	CASSIEGQGADTQYF
TRBV2	TRBD1	TRBJ2-1	-	TGTGCCAGCAGTGAAGGCAGGGGGCAGGATGAGCAGTTCTTC	CASSEGRGQDEQFF
TRBV10-3	TRBD1	TRBJ1-1	many	TGTGCCATCATGCCCGGGACAGGGGGCGCGGAGAACACTGAAGCTTTCTTT	CAIMPGTGGAENTEAFF
TRBV30	-	TRBJ2-5	-	TGTGCCTGGAGTGTGCATCTTGACACCCAGACCCAGTACTTC	CAWSVHLDTQTQYF
TRBV7-8	-	TRBJ1-1	many	TGTGCCAGCAGCTTTCGGCCGAAGGGTGTTGAGGCTTTCTTT	CASSFRPKGVEAFF
TRBV19	TRBD2	TRBJ2-3	few	TGTGCCAGTAATCAACTAGCGAGCACAGATACGCAGTATTTT	CASNQLASTDTQYF
TRBV5-1	TRBD1	TRBJ1-5	few	TGCGCCAGCAGCTTCGATGACAGGGGGACGCAGCCCCAGCATTTT	CASSFDDRGTQPQHF
TRBV3-1	-	TRBJ1-1	few	TGTGCCAGCAGCCAAGATGATATATTTGCGAGGGAAAACACTGAAGCTTTCTTT	CASSQDDIFARENTEAFF
TRBV3-1	-	TRBJ1-1	many	TGTGCCAGCAGCCAAGAATCGAGGAACACTGAAGCTTTCTTT	CASSQESRNTEAFF
TRBV6-1	-	TRBJ2-1	many	TGTGCCAGCAGTGAACGGGGCAATGAGCAGTTCTTC	CASSERGNEQFF
TRBV30	-	TRBJ2-5	-	TGTGCCTGGAGTCCCCGTCTGGCAGAGACCCAGTACTTC	CAWSPRLAETQYF
TRBV11-3	-	TRBJ1-1	-	TGTGCCAGCAGCCTATCAATAAACACTGAAGCTTTCTTT	CASSLSINTEAFF
TRBV19	-	TRBJ1-2	-	TGTGCCAGTAGTATACAGAAAACAGAATCGAACTCCACCTTC	CASSIQKTESNSTF
TRBV3-1	-	TRBJ2-7	-	TGTGCCAGCAGCCAAACGGCGGGGGAGCAGTACTTC	CASSQTAGEQYF
TRBV18	-	TRBJ1-1	few	TGTGCCAGCTCACCCGGGGCCCAGGACACTGAAGCTTTCTTT	CASSPGAQDTEAFF
TRBV20-1	TRBD2	TRBJ2-2	-	TGCGGTGTGTCTAGCGGAACGAAGGGCGGGGAGCTGTTTTTT	CGVSSGTKGGELFF
TRBV12-3/TRBV12-4	-	TRBJ1-1	many	TGTGCCACTGCCCACGGAGGTCGGCTCACTGAAGCTTTCTTT	CATAHGGRLTEAFF
TRBV3-1	-	TRBJ1-1	many	TGTGCCAGCAGCCAACCCGGGACTACTGAAGCTTTCTTT	CASSQPGTTEAFF
TRBV7-7	TRBD2	TRBJ2-1	many	TGTGCCAGCAGCTTATTCTCTAGCGGGAGTCGCAATGAGCAGTTCTTC	CASSLFSSGSRNEQFF
TRBV12-3/TRBV12-4	-	TRBJ2-5	many	TGTGCCAGCAGTTTAATAGCGGCGGAGACCCAGTACTTC	CASSLIAAETQYF
TRBV14	TRBD2	TRBJ2-2	few	TGTGCCAGCAGCCAAGAAACCCAACTAGCGGGAGGGCCTGACACCGGGGAGCTGTTTTTT	CASSQETQLAGGPDTGELFF
TRBV6-1	-	TRBJ1-5	-	TGTGCCAGCAGTTCGGCAGGGAGCAATCAGCCCCAGCATTTT	CASSSAGSNQPQHF
TRBV18	-	TRBJ1-6	many	TGTGCCAGCTCACCAGATTTGCTGAATTCACCCCTCCACTTT	CASSPDLLNSPLHF
TRBV19	-	TRBJ1-1	-	TGTACCAGTAGTTTAGGGGGGGGGCTGAACACTGAAGCTTTCTTT	CTSSLGGGLNTEAFF
TRBV6-2/TRBV6-3	-	TRBJ1-4	many	TGTGCCAGCAGCCCCGGGGACATTGCAACTAATGAAAAACTGTTTTTT	CASSPGDIATNEKLFF
TRBV20-1	TRBD2	TRBJ2-3	many	TGCAGTGCTAGCCGACTGACTAGCGTGGATACGCAGTATTTT	CSASRLTSVDTQYF
TRBV19	-	TRBJ1-1	many	TGTGCCAGTAGTTCCGGACTGTCGAGCTCTGTGGCTGAAGCTTTCTTT	CASSSGLSSSVAEAFF
TRBV7-2	-	TRBJ2-1	many	TGTGCCAGCAGCTCAGTAGCCTCCTACAATGAGCAGTTCTTC	CASSSVASYNEQFF
TRBV12-3/TRBV12-4	-	TRBJ1-6	many	TGTGCCAGCAGTTTCGGCAGGGTTGGATCACCCCTCCACTTT	CASSFGRVGSPLHF
TRBV9	TRBD1	TRBJ2-5	many	TGTGCCAGCAGTCAAGGACAGGTCCAAGAGACCCAGTACTTC	CASSQGQVQETQYF
TRBV5-1	TRBD2	TRBJ2-7	many	TGCGCCAGCAGCTTGGGGTCCTCTACTAGCGGGATTTTCTACGAGCAGTACTTC	CASSLGSSTSGIFYEQYF
TRBV5-1	-	TRBJ1-4	many	TGCGCCAGCAACCGAGGGGGGGATGAAAAACTGTTTTTT	CASNRGGDEKLFF
TRBV5-1	-	TRBJ1-1	few	TGCGCCAGCAGCTTGGTAGGGAAAACTGAAGCTTTCTTT	CASSLVGKTEAFF
TRBV7-9	TRBD1	TRBJ2-5	many	TGTGCCAGCAGCCTTCTCGCGGGGACAGGGGAAGAGACCCAGTACTTC	CASSLLAGTGEETQYF
TRBV27	-	TRBJ2-5	many	TGTGCCAGCAATCCTACCCGGGAGTGGCCTAAGGGGACCCAGTACTTC	CASNPTREWPKGTQYF
TRBV2	-	TRBJ1-4	many	TGTGCCAGCAGTCCCACCGAGGGTGAAAAACTGTTTTTT	CASSPTEGEKLFF
TRBV6-1	TRBD1	TRBJ2-5	many	TGTGCCAGCAGTGGAACAGGGGGTTGGGAGACCCAGTACTTC	CASSGTGGWETQYF
TRBV29-1	-	TRBJ1-1	few	TGCAGCGTTGAGACCCGGGACTACACTGAAGCTTTCTTT	CSVETRDYTEAFF
TRBV12-3/TRBV12-4	-	TRBJ1-1	many	TGTGCCAGCAGTTTGGCAATAGGGGTGCGCACTGAAGCTTTCTTT	CASSLAIGVRTEAFF
TRBV29-1	-	TRBJ2-3	many	TGCAGCGTTGAAAGCGGGTCAGTCCCAGATACGCAGTATTTT	CSVESGSVPDTQYF
TRBV7-9	-	TRBJ1-5	many	TGTGCCAGCAGCTTAGACCGCAATCAGCCCCAGCATTTT	CASSLDRNQPQHF
TRBV12-3/TRBV12-4	-	TRBJ2-1	-	TGTGCCAGCAGTTTAGCGGGGGCTTCTCGATGGGAGCAGTTCTTC	CASSLAGASRWEQFF
TRBV6-1	-	TRBJ1-1	many	TGTGCCAGCAGGGAGGGGTTCGCTGAAGCTTTCTTT	CASREGFAEAFF
TRBV2	-	TRBJ2-2	-	TGTGCCAGCAGTGGCGCGCGGGGCACCGGGGAGCTGTTTTTT	CASSGARGTGELFF